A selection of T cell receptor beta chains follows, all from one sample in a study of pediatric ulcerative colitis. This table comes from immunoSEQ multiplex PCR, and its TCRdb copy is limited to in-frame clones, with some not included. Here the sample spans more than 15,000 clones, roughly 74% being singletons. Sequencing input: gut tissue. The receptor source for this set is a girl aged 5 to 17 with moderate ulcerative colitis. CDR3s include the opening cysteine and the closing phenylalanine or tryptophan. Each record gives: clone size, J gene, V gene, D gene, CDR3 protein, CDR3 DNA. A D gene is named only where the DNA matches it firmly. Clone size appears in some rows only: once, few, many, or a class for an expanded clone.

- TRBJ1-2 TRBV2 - CASSPTLSLPYGYTF TGTGCCAGCAGTCCCACCCTATCCCTGCCTTATGGCTACACCTTC
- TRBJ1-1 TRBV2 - CASRSGRGNTEAFF TGTGCCAGCAGGTCGGGGAGGGGGAACACTGAAGCTTTCTTT
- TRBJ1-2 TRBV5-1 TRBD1 CASSRTMTGNYGYTF TGCGCCAGCAGCAGAACGATGACAGGGAACTATGGCTACACCTTC
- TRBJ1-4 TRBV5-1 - CASSKGTGSTNEKLFF TGCGCCAGCAGCAAGGGAACAGGGTCAACTAATGAAAAACTGTTTTTT
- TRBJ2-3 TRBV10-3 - CAISDSRGTGLGDTQYF TGTGCCATCAGTGATTCTAGAGGGACTGGTTTGGGAGATACGCAGTATTTT
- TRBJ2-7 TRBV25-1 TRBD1 CASSLTGGEQYF TGTGCCAGCAGTCTGACAGGGGGCGAGCAGTACTTC
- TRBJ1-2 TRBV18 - CASSINPDNYGYTF TGTGCCAGCTCAATTAATCCGGATAACTATGGCTACACCTTC
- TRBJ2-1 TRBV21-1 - CASSTRGNNEQFF TGTGCCAGCAGCACCAGGGGTAACAATGAGCAGTTCTTC
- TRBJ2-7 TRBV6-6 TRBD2 CASSYPGGGSEQYF TGTGCCAGCAGTTACCCCGGGGGGGGCAGCGAGCAGTACTTC
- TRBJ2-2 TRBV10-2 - CASSDRDTGELFF TGCGCCAGCAGTGACAGGGACACCGGGGAGCTGTTTTTT
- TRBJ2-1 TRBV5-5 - CASSFQGTREQFF TGTGCCAGCAGCTTCCAAGGGACGCGTGAGCAGTTCTTC
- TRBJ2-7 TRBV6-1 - CASSEGETSYEQYF TGTGCCAGCAGTGAAGGCGAGACTAGCTACGAGCAGTACTTC
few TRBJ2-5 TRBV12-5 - CASGLGDGGQETQYF TGTGCTAGTGGTTTGGGCGATGGGGGCCAAGAGACCCAGTACTTC
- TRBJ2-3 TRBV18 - CASSPVGPDTQYF TGTGCCAGCTCACCGGTCGGGCCAGATACGCAGTATTTT
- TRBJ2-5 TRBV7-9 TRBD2 CASSPPGLGNLETQYF TGTGCCAGCAGCCCGCCGGGACTAGGGAATCTCGAGACCCAGTACTTC
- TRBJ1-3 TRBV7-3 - CASSSDGSSGNTIYF TGTGCCAGCAGCTCGGACGGTAGCTCTGGAAACACCATATATTTT
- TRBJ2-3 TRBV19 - CASSIEGAGNTDTQYF TGTGCCAGTAGTATAGAGGGGGCAGGGAACACAGATACGCAGTATTTT